This T cell receptor (beta chain) comes out of a study of read filtering for tumor transcriptome and immune sequencing. Across the whole study: DNase treatment preceded whole-transcriptome library preparation.

The CDR3 is made up of 17 amino acids. The germline gives CDR1 SGHVS, CDR2 FQNEAQ. V was clipped by 7 bases and J by 7 bases; unmatched bases: 18. Findings and caveats of the study: The sorted CD138-negative fraction was a mixed bone marrow immune population, not purified T cells. Compared with RNA-seq, IR-seq gave much higher clonotype depth and reliability.

This clonotype came up many times. Its antigen is undetermined. Molecular barcoded adaptors covering alpha/delta and beta/gamma chains were used on roughly 400 ng RNA. TCRdb analysed the reads with MiXCR anew, one entry per CDR3 protein. The table shows about 35,000 distinct CDR3 sequences, with around an eighth occurring only once. The source material was a population of CD138-negative cells sorted from bone marrow. This chain uses TRBV7-8 with TRBJ2-3; TRBD2 matches 9 bases. The receptor was derived from a donor at least 40 years old with multiple myeloma. The CDR3 DNA reads TGTGCCAGCACAGACCGCGGGCGCGGGGGGGCCTTAAATACGCAGTATTTT. This sequence encodes CASTDRGRGGALNTQYF.